The source of this T cell receptor (beta chain) is a study of T cell repertoires in cytomegalovirus infection. Study-wide context: It was the public TCR beta signatures that indicated both CMV infection and matching HLA type.

Turning to this clonotype: Its antigen is currently unknown.

The germline CDR1 and CDR2 sequences are SGHVS and FQNEAQ. The CDR3 loop spans 19 amino acids. Unmatched junction bases numbered 17, after V lost 4 bases and J lost 0 bases. TCRdb independently ran MiXCR on the reads; one entry per CDR3 protein. The sample lists roughly 640,000 distinct CDR3 sequences, about 24% occurring once. Study findings and constraints: Using cumulative public TCR beta family frequency, the authors identified those who carried CMV together with the relevant HLA. What dominated the ex vivo response were HLA-C-restricted CMV-specific TCR beta clonotypes.

This TCR came from a human donor in good health (CMV status not recorded). Some clones in this sample may be carry-over from other donors' samples. Input material: CD8+ T cells from PBMCs. This chain uses TRBV7-8 with TRBJ1-1, with TRBD1 identical over 7 bases. For the CDR3, the DNA is TGTGCCAGCAGCTCGTCGCAGCGCCTGGACAGGTTAATGAACACTGAAGCTTTCTTT. Its protein is CASSSSQRLDRLMNTEAFF.